Following are 31 T cell receptor beta chains from one sample sequenced in a study of Graves' ophthalmopathy and Graves' hyperthyroidism. Amplified TCR beta CDR3 regions were obtained using RNA transcripts as template. Amplification began with first-round RT-PCR using HTBI primers, then second-round multiplex PCR was performed. TCRdb used MiXCR to reprocess the multiplex PCR reads, holding one entry per CDR3 protein. The sample has some 1.1 million distinct CDR3 sequences; less than 45% are singletons. Material: peripheral blood or thyroid tissue (not recorded which). These receptors all stem from an adult man with Graves' hyperthyroidism.

Many counts were recorded for this clonotype. The CDR3 spells CASSRTLATYEQYF. DNA of the CDR3: TGTGCCAGCAGTAGAACCCTAGCGACCTACGAGCAGTACTTC. The chain links TRBV2 to TRBJ2-7, with D perhaps TRBD2 (6 bases). Germline V CDR1 and CDR2: SNHLY, FYNNEI. This CDR3 has 14 amino acids. Between the trimmed V and J ends, which lost 5 bases and 2 bases, there was a span of 13 bases.

This clonotype occurred many times. DNA of the CDR3: TGTGCCAGCAGCTTAGCTGGCGGACGGCTGAATCAGCCCCAGCATTTT. The encoded protein is CASSLAGGRLNQPQHF. V gene TRBV7-6 combines with J gene TRBJ1-5, with unresolved D. This CDR3 has 16 residues. The V gene lost 0 bases and the J gene lost 4 bases, with 13 bases spanning the gap. CDR1 and CDR2 (germline): SGHVS, FNYEAQ.

This chain connects TRBV4-3 to TRBJ1-2; D is uncertain. The CDR3 consists of 16 residues. The V gene's germline CDR1 is LGHNA and CDR2 YSLEER. V shed 0 bases and J shed 4 bases, with 15 bases lying between them. The CDR3 here is CASSQDIHTIVYGYTF. In nucleotides, the CDR3 is TGCGCCAGCAGCCAAGATATACACACGATAGTCTATGGCTACACCTTC.

About this clonotype: The conserved final phenylalanine or tryptophan is absent from the CDR3, which likely points to a read error. The limits of the CDR3 on the DNA are not certain, so only TCRdb's listed CDR3 is given. V and J are TRBV7-3 and TRBJ2-5. The germline gives CDR1 SGHTA, CDR2 FQGTGA. A total of 8 residues make up the CDR3, ends included. The CDR3 loop is CASSLGTL.

As for this clonotype: An end of the junction does not agree with germline; a read error may underlie this. The chain uses TRBV6-1 and TRBJ1-1; D not certain. The CDR3 runs to 15 residues. CDR1 MNHNS and CDR2 SASEGT come from the germline V gene. CDR3 coding DNA: TGTGCCGGCAGTTACCGGCGAGGTTTGCACACTGAAGCTTTCTTT. Amino acid sequence: CAGSYRRGLHTEAFF.

The chain uses TRBV11-2 and TRBJ2-5; D possibly corresponds to TRBD1 (6 bases). The CDR3 is 13 amino acids. CDR1 is SGHAT, CDR2 FQNNGV, per germline. Between the trimmed V and J ends, which lost 5 bases and 4 bases, there was a span of 11 bases. For the CDR3, the DNA is TGTGCCAGCAGCCCTCAGGGGATAGAGACCCAGTACTTC. Its protein product is CASSPQGIETQYF. Using reference TRBV11-2 and TRBJ2-5 for the parts outside the CDR3, the full variable domain is EAGVAQSPRYKIIEKRQSVAFWCNPISGHATLYWYQQILGQGPKLLIQFQNNGVVDDSQLPKDRFSAERLKGVDSTLKIQPAKLEDSAVYLCASSPQGIETQYFGPGTRLLVL.

Only a few counts were recorded for this clonotype. The chain combines TRBV7-9 with TRBJ2-7; 9 bases agree with TRBD1. Germline V lookup: CDR1 SEHNR, CDR2 FQNEAQ (reference sequence). The CDR3 spans 15 residues. The V segment lost 1 base and the J segment 6 bases; nucleotides outside the gene matches: 7. The CDR3 coding sequence is TGTGCCAGCAGCTTAGACAGGGGGCTTGGGGGCGAGCAGTACTTC. It encodes CASSLDRGLGGEQYF.

This chain links TRBV15 with TRBJ1-3; possibly TRBD1 for D (6 bases). V dropped 2 bases and J dropped 7 bases, with 30 bases sitting between them. This CDR3 has 20 amino acids. In germline, CDR1 is LNHNV, CDR2 YYDKDF (reference sequence). The CDR3 bases are TGTGCCACCAGCAGATACCCGGGGGCCCGCTTTATTATGGGCGAGAACACCATATATTTT. It specifies CATSRYPGARFIMGENTIYF.

In DNA form, the CDR3 reads TGTGCCAGCAGCTCCGGTGGGGGAGCGGGAGTGGTCACCGGGGAGCTGTTTTTT. Its translation is CASSSGGGAGVVTGELFF. The chain carries TRBV11-1 and TRBJ2-2, with TRBD2 matching over 8 bases. The ends lost 4 bases at V and 4 bases at J; junction bases unmatched: 14. Germline CDR1 SGHAT, CDR2 FQDESV (reference sequence). This CDR3 has 18 amino acids.

This clonotype was detected only a few times. V is TRBV12-3 or TRBV12-4 and J is TRBJ1-4; D is perhaps TRBD1 (5 bases). This CDR3 has 15 residues. V gave up 4 bases and J gave up 7 bases, with 16 bases separating them. The CDR3 sequence is CASSSGAGGAEKLFF. CDR3 DNA: TGTGCCAGCAGTTCGGGAGCGGGGGGTGCTGAAAAACTGTTTTTT.

J is TRBJ2-7 and V is TRBV12-3 or TRBV12-4, with unresolved D. Trimming shortened V by 2 bases and J by 7 bases, and 18 bases separated the two germline ends. This CDR3 spans 15 amino acids. The CDR3 region has the DNA TGTGCCAGCAGTTTATCGGAGTCGATGGCGTTTGAGCAGTACTTC. This encodes CASSLSESMAFEQYF.

This clonotype came up many times. The V and J genes are TRBV12-3 or TRBV12-4 and TRBJ1-2, with D perhaps matching TRBD1 (6 bases). CDR3 size: 15 residues. V dropped 3 bases and J dropped 2 bases, with 13 bases sitting between them. CDR3 in amino acids: CASSLVQGSNYGYTF. Written as DNA, the CDR3 is TGTGCCAGCAGTTTGGTCCAGGGGTCCAACTATGGCTACACCTTC.

The chain couples TRBV11-1 to TRBJ2-5; TRBD1 matches at 9 bases. The J call may be mistaken, given a closer DNA end match to TRBJ2-7. The CDR3 totals 20 residues. In germline, CDR1 is SGHAT, CDR2 FQDESV (reference sequence). DNA of the CDR3: TGTGCCAGCAGCTTAATAGGAGGGTTAATTTCGGGACAGGGTTACAACGAGCAGTACTTC. Its protein is CASSLIGGLISGQGYNEQYF.

On this clonotype itself: Possible read error: a much larger clone is one base away. The rearrangement joins TRBV15 to TRBJ2-7; 12 nucleotides line up with TRBD2. The CDR3 is 16 residues long. The germline CDR1 and CDR2 sequences are LNHNV and YYDKDF (reference sequence). V gave up 3 bases and J gave up 9 bases; unmatched junction bases: 12. The CDR3 DNA is TGTGCCACCAGCAGCGAACCTAGCGGGGGGGTATCGGGGCAGTACTTC. This translates into CATSSEPSGGVSGQYF.

This clonotype was observed many times. The chain combines TRBV7-9 with TRBJ1-6; TRBD1 might be the D (5 bases). The germline V gene encodes CDR1 SEHNR and CDR2 FQNEAQ (reference sequence). V lost 2 bases, J lost 3 bases, and 8 bases lay in between. This CDR3 has 15 amino acids. The CDR3 DNA reads TGTGCCAGCAGCTTAACAGGCAACTATAATTCACCCCTCCACTTT. This translates into CASSLTGNYNSPLHF.

The chain links TRBV4-1 to TRBJ2-7, with D perhaps matching TRBD1 (8 bases). The CDR3 is 15 residues long. CDR1 is MGHRA and CDR2 is YSYEKL in the germline V gene. V was pared by 6 bases and J by 3 bases, with 18 bases between. CDR3: CASSLTTGEGYEQYF. The CDR3 DNA reads TGCGCCAGCAGTCTCACGACAGGGGAGGGCTACGAGCAGTACTTC.

Points on this clonotype: A read error is possible here, since a much larger clone lies one base away. CDR3 in DNA: TGTGCCATCATGGAGACAGGGCCAGGGACCGGGGAGCTGTTTTTT. It specifies CAIMETGPGTGELFF. This sequence joins TRBV10-3 and TRBJ2-2, with 7 bases matching TRBD1. The CDR3 consists of 15 residues. V was pared by 7 bases and J by 5 bases, with 10 bases of the junction left unmatched. Germline assignment: CDR1 ENHRY and CDR2 SYGVKD.

This clonotype was seen only a few times. V and J are TRBV24-1 and TRBJ2-7; 8 nucleotides align to TRBD1. CDR3 length: 16 amino acids. Germline assignment: CDR1 KGHDR and CDR2 SFDVKD. The junction had 9 bases not matched to a gene; V was cut back by 4 bases and J by 2 bases. CDR3 bases: TGTGCCACCAGTGACCCCGCCGGGACAGGAACCTACGAGCAGTACTTC. This codes for CATSDPAGTGTYEQYF.

The J gene is TRBJ2-5, the V gene TRBV30; 9 bases are shared with TRBD1. This CDR3 is 15 amino acids long. Losses at the gene ends were 2 bases for V and 5 bases for J; bases not matched to a gene: 9. Germline V lookup: CDR1 GTSNPN, CDR2 SVGIG (reference sequence). The CDR3 bases are TGTGCCTGGAGTTCTCGGACAGGGGTGCCCGAGACCCAGTACTTC. Encoded protein: CAWSSRTGVPETQYF.

The V and J genes are TRBV7-2 and TRBJ2-5; 12 nucleotides line up with TRBD2. This CDR3 spans 16 amino acids. Looked up from germline, CDR1 is SGHTA and CDR2 is FQGNSA. The trim removed 4 bases at V and 5 bases at J, leaving 8 bases unmatched. This CDR3 is CASSSGWTSGKETQYF. The CDR3 DNA is TGTGCCAGCAGCTCGGGTTGGACTAGCGGGAAGGAGACCCAGTACTTC. Full variable domain (rest looked up from reference TRBV7-2 and TRBJ2-5): GAGVSQSPSNKVTEKGKDVELRCDPISGHTALYWYRQSLGQGLEFLIYFQGNSAPDKSGLPSDRFSAERTGGSVSTLTIQRTQQEDSAVYLCASSSGWTSGKETQYFGPGTRLLVL.

The rearrangement joins TRBV6-6 to TRBJ1-6; D is possibly TRBD1 (6 bases). Trimming cost V 3 bases and J 15 bases, with 21 bases left between them. The CDR3 has 15 residues. The germline V gene has CDR1 MNHNY and CDR2 SVGAGI (reference sequence). The CDR3 spells CASSYGGKGSGLLHF. The CDR3 region has the DNA TGTGCCAGCAGTTATGGGGGCAAGGGGTCGGGGCTCCTCCACTTT.

CDR3 coding DNA: TGTGCCACCAGCAGAGATAGGGGGGGCAAGCCCCAGCATTTT. It encodes CATSRDRGGKPQHF. The V gene is TRBV15, the J gene TRBJ1-5; TRBD1 might be the D (6 bases). This CDR3 is built from 14 residues. Germline V lookup: CDR1 LNHNV, CDR2 YYDKDF (reference sequence). Trimming pared 0 bases from V and 8 bases from J, leaving 11 bases between.

In its sample, this clonotype was seen many times. The chain joins TRBV7-8 to TRBJ2-7, with TRBD1 as a possible D gene (5 bases). Germline CDR1 reads SGHVS; CDR2 reads FQNEAQ. There are 16 residues in the CDR3. V was clipped by 5 bases and J by 5 bases, with 22 bases between them. CDR3 protein: CASSAQKTDRRHEQYF. In DNA form, the CDR3 reads TGTGCCAGCAGCGCCCAAAAGACAGATAGGAGACACGAGCAGTACTTC.

This clonotype was counted many times. The chain recombines TRBV20-1 with TRBJ1-1; TRBD1 is a possible D gene (5 bases). This CDR3 is built from 12 residues. V gave up 7 bases and J gave up 5 bases, with 14 bases separating them. Germline lookup yields CDR1 DFQATT and CDR2 SNEGSKA (reference sequence). CDR3 nucleotide sequence: TGCAGTGTCAGGCCAGGGCCTACTGAAGCTTTCTTT. Amino acid sequence: CSVRPGPTEAFF.

The chain uses TRBV12-3 or TRBV12-4 and TRBJ1-2; tentatively, D is TRBD1 (6 bases). The CDR3 runs to 15 residues. V dropped 3 bases and J dropped 8 bases, with 19 bases sitting between them. In nucleotides, the CDR3 is TGTGCCAGCAGTTTTGGGGGGCGGGGACTGTCGGGCTACACCTTC. Its protein is CASSFGGRGLSGYTF.

To note about this clonotype: A much larger clonotype is one base distant, so this may be a read error. The chain employs TRBV7-9 and TRBJ1-2, with D possibly TRBD1 on 5 matching bases. With 1 base removed from V and 4 bases from J, the gap between germline ends came to 10 bases. There are 14 residues in the CDR3. CDR1 SEHNR and CDR2 FQNEAQ come from the germline V gene (reference sequence). The CDR3 DNA reads as TGTGCCAGCAGCTTAGTACAGGCGCTCTATGGCTACACCTTC. As protein: CASSLVQALYGYTF.

The chain couples TRBV11-2 to TRBJ1-5, with a tentative D call TRBD1 (5 bases). Trimming took 7 bases from V and 5 from J, leaving 15 bases between them. The germline gives CDR1 SGHAT, CDR2 FQNNGV. The CDR3 has 14 residues. The CDR3 nucleotides read TGTGCCAGCACCGCCGGGGGGGGATATCAGCCCCAGCATTTT. Translation: CASTAGGGYQPQHF.

V is TRBV7-9 and J is TRBJ1-2; no definite D call. V gave up 1 base and J gave up 0 bases, with 9 bases separating them. The germline V gene has CDR1 SEHNR and CDR2 FQNEAQ (reference sequence). The CDR3 runs to 15 residues. The chain's CDR3 is CASSLGARANYGYTF. The DNA of the CDR3 is TGTGCCAGCAGCTTAGGAGCCCGCGCTAACTATGGCTACACCTTC. The whole variable domain, filled in from reference TRBV7-9 and TRBJ1-2, reads DTGVSQNPRHKITKRGQNVTFRCDPISEHNRLYWYRQTLGQGPEFLTYFQNEAQLEKSRLLSDRFSAERPKGSFSTLEIQRTEQGDSAMYLCASSLGARANYGYTFGSGTRLTVV.

Comments on this clonotype: An end of the junction differs from the germline gene, which may be a read error. This sequence joins TRBV10-2 and TRBJ1-5; possibly TRBD1 for D (6 bases). Germline lookup yields CDR1 WSHSY and CDR2 SAAADI. The CDR3 is 9 residues long. CDR3 DNA: TGCGCCAGCAGTGATACACAGGGTTTT. The encoded protein is CASSDTQGF.

The rearrangement uses TRBV19 and TRBJ2-7; no reliable D call. Germline CDR1 reads LNHDA; CDR2 reads SQIVND (reference sequence). CDR3 size: 11 residues. Trimming pared 9 bases from V and 4 bases from J, leaving 10 bases between. Written as DNA, the CDR3 is TGTGCCAGCGGACCGCGTTACGAGCAGTACTTC. Translated: CASGPRYEQYF.

This clonotype came up many times. V usage is TRBV25-1 and J usage is TRBJ2-2; 8 nucleotides agree with TRBD1. V shed 1 base, J shed 7 bases, and the junction held 8 bases outside the gene matches. The germline V gene has CDR1 MGHDK and CDR2 SYGVNS. CDR3 size: 16 residues. The CDR3 spells CASSESRAGGRGELFF. In nucleotides, the CDR3 is TGTGCCAGCAGTGAATCCCGGGCAGGGGGCCGCGGGGAGCTGTTTTTT.